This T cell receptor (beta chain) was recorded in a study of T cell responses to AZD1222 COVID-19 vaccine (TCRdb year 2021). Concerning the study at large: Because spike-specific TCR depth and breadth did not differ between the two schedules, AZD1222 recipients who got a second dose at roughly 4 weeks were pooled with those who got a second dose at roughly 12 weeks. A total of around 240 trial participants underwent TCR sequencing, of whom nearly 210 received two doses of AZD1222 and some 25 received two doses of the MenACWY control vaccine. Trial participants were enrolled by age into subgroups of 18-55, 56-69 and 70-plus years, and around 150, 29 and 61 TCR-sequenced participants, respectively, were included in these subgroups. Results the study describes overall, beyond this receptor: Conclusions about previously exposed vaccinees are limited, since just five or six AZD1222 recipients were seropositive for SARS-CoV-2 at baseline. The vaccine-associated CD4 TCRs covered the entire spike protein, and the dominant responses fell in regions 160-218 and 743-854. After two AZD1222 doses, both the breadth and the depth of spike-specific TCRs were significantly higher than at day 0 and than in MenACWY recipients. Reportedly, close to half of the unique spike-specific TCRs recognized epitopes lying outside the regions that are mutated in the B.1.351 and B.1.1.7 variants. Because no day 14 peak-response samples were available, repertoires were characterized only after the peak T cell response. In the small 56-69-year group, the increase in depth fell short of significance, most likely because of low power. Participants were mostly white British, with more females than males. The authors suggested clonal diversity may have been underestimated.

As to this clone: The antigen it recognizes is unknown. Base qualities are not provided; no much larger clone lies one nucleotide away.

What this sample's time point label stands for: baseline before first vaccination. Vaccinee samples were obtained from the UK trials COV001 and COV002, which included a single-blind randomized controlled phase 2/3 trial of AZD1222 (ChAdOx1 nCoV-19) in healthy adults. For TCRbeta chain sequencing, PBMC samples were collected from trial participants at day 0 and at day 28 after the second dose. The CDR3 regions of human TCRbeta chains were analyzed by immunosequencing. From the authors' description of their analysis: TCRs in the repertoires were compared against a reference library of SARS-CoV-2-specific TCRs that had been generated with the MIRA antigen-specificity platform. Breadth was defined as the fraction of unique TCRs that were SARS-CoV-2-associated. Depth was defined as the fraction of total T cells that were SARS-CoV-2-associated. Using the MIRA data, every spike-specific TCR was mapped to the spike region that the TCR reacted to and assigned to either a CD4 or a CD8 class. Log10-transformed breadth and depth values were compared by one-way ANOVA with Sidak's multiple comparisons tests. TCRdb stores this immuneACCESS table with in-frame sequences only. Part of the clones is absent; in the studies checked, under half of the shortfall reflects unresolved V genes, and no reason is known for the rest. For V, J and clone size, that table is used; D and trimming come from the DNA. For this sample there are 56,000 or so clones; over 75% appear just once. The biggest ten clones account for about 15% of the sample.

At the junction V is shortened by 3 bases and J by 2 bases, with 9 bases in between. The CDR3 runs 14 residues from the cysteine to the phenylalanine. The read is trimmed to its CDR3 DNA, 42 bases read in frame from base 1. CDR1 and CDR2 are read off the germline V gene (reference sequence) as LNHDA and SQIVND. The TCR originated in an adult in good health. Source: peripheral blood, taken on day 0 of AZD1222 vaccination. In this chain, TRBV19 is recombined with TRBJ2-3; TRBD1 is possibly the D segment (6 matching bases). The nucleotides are TGTGCCAGTAGTATCTGGGGGCCCACAGATACGCAGTATTTT. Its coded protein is CASSIWGPTDTQYF.